This T cell receptor beta chain emerged from a study of T cells in Graves' hyperthyroidism and ophthalmopathy. Study context: Blood was drawn when the patient was first diagnosed and still untreated.

The ends were cut back, 6 bases at V and 9 bases at J, with 12 bases in the middle. This CDR3 spans 12 amino acids. Germline V gene data show CDR1 as SGHAT and CDR2 as FQNNGV. In this sample, this clonotype turned up a few times. Authors of the study amplified TCR beta CDR3 regions from RNA transcripts. During a first-round RT-PCR of the TCR CDR3, the HTBI primer set was used. TCRdb re-analysed the multiplex PCR reads in MiXCR, keeping a single row per CDR3 protein. The repertoire has over 650,000 distinct CDR3 sequences, around 17% of them found once; the top ten carry around 8.1%. A patient was excluded if there was uncontrolled infection, other autoimmune disease, pregnancy or lactation. The study based diagnoses on clinical symptoms, serum thyroxine and TRAb, thyroid ultrasound and orbital computed tomography.

Sequenced sample: blood. This clonotype originated in a man aged 18 to 29 with Graves' hyperthyroidism. This rearrangement joins TRBV11-2 to TRBJ2-4; the D gene could be TRBD1 or TRBD2 (6 bases each). As DNA, the CDR3 is TGTGCCAGCAGGGGGGGCCCAGGCATTCAGTACTTC. Its protein is CASRGGPGIQYF.